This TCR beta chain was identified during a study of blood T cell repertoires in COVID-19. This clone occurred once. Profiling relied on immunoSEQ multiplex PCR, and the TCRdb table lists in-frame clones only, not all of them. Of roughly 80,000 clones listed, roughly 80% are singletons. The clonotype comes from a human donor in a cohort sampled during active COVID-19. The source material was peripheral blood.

CDR3 sequence reads: CACGRAGGYEQYF. In DNA form, the CDR3 reads TGTGCCTGCGGGCGAGCGGGGGGCTACGAGCAGTACTTC. The J gene is TRBJ2-7, the V gene TRBV27; 9 bases line up with TRBD2. Germline V gene data show CDR1 as MNHEY and CDR2 as SMNVEV (reference sequence). The CDR3 extends over 13 amino acids. After removal of 11 bases from V and 3 bases from J, the junction contained 8 bases not matched to a gene.